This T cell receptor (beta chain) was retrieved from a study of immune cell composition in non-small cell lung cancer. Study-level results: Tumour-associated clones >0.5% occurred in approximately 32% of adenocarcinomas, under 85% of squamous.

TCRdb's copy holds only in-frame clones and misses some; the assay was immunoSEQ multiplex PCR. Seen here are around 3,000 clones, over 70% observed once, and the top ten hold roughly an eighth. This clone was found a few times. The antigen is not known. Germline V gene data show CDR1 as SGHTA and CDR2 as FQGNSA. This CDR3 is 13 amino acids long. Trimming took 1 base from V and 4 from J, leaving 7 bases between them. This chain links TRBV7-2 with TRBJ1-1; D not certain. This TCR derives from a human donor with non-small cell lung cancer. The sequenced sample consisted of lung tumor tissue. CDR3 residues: CASSLGVGTEAFF. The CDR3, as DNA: TGTGCCAGCAGCTTAGGTGTCGGCACTGAAGCTTTCTTT.